This TCR beta chain was captured in a study of shared T cell receptors in the human thymus. Libraries were prepared by immunoSEQ multiplex PCR; TCRdb keeps only in-frame clonotypes and omits some of them. The sample records 600,000 to 900,000 clones, approximately 85% being singletons. From germline, CDR1 is SNHLY and CDR2 FYNNEI. The CDR3 is made up of 14 amino acids. V was clipped by 6 bases and J by 5 bases; unmatched bases: 3. This sample was also put to use in a study of human thymus T cells. That investigation notes: Samples came from healthy Finnish infants during open corrective cardiac surgery. Resections from corrective heart surgery provided thymus tissue.

Sequencing was done on a sample of thymocytes. The chain combines TRBV2 with TRBJ2-1; TRBD2 agrees at 11 bases. This clonotype was sampled from a girl in the first two years of life with a congenital heart defect. The CDR3 nucleotides are TGTGCCAGCAGGGCTAGCGGGGGGCACAATGAGCAGTTCTTC. Protein product: CASRASGGHNEQFF.